This T cell receptor (beta chain) appears in the sequencing data of a study of beta chain features in type 1 diabetes. Study results and caveats: Moderate yet significant TCRB CDR3 shortening was seen in Type 1 diabetes patients in all four CD4+ subsets.

A heparinised blood draw that averaged about 0.11 L was obtained once from each donor. CD45RO/CCR7/CD25/CD127/CD95/CD27 staining was used to isolate CD4+ naive, central memory, regulatory and stem cell-like memory cells by sorting. The authors reverse transcribed all of the isolated RNA, so sequencing captured expressed TCRB transcripts. Clones were read by immunoSEQ multiplex PCR, and TCRdb kept only the in-frame ones, dropping some. The table includes some 110,000 clones, about 17% detected once. As to this clone: Antigen: not known.

Material for sequencing was central memory CD4+ T cells from blood. This TCR was sampled from a man under 40 with type 1 diabetes.

CDR3 coding DNA: TGTGCCAGCAGTTACTCGACTAGCGGGGGGTACGAGCAGTACTTC. This sequence encodes CASSYSTSGGYEQYF. The rearrangement links TRBV6-5 to TRBJ2-7, with 13 bases aligning to TRBD2. The CDR3 is made up of 15 amino acids. J was trimmed by 4 bases and V by 0 bases; bases with no gene match: 0. Germline V gene sequence: CDR1 MNHEY, CDR2 SVGAGI.